Presented here are 29 T cell receptor beta chains from one specimen sequenced in a study of T cells after yellow fever vaccination (dated by TCRdb to about 2019). This specimen's treatment or condition label, per the study, means: live attenuated yellow fever vaccine strain. Library preparation was by 5' RACE. Sequencing took place on an Illumina HiSeq 2500. The public reads were quality trimmed at Q25 with fastp and then assembled into clones with MiXCR by TCRdb, keeping productive beta chains. CDR3 protein sequences are deduplicated, and each keeps its most common genes and DNA. This sample holds about 110,000 distinct CDR3 sequences; more than 7.5% were observed only once. The biggest ten clones account for over 25% of the sample. The input for sequencing was CD8+ T cells sorted from PBMCs, taken 45 days after the yellow fever booster vaccination. These receptors all stem from a young man who received the YFV17D yellow fever vaccine.

This clonotype was recorded many times. CDR3: CASSLAGQGYGYTF. DNA of the CDR3: TGTGCCAGCAGTTTAGCGGGACAGGGCTATGGCTACACCTTC. The chain carries TRBV12-3 or TRBV12-4 and TRBJ1-2; 9 bases line up with TRBD1. The CDR3 extends over 14 amino acids. Germline trimming cut 0 bases from V and 4 bases from J; bases unmatched to any gene: 0.

This clonotype was observed a handful of times. The chain links TRBV12-3 or TRBV12-4 to TRBJ2-2; D gene unclear. The CDR3 spans 14 residues. Deletions cut 4 bases from V and 2 bases from J, with 8 bases between. The CDR3 nucleotides are TGTGCCAGCAGTTACTCGCATAACACCGGGGAGCTGTTTTTT. Translation: CASSYSHNTGELFF.

This clonotype occurred many times. This chain uses TRBV7-9 with TRBJ2-7; 10 bases are a match to TRBD2. The CDR3 is made up of 15 amino acids. In germline, CDR1 is SEHNR, CDR2 FQNEAQ (reference sequence). Trimming cost V 4 bases and J 7 bases; bases outside gene matches: 10. The CDR3 sequence: CASSSLAGAGWEQYF. CDR3 sequence (DNA): TGTGCCAGCAGCTCCCTAGCGGGAGCAGGATGGGAGCAGTACTTC. Drawing the rest from reference TRBV7-9 and TRBJ2-7, the complete variable domain is DTGVSQNPRHKITKRGQNVTFRCDPISEHNRLYWYRQTLGQGPEFLTYFQNEAQLEKSRLLSDRFSAERPKGSFSTLEIQRTEQGDSAMYLCASSSLAGAGWEQYFGPGTRLTVT.

Ten or more counts support this clonotype. This sequence joins TRBV9 and TRBJ2-1; D gene ambiguous. Germline V lookup: CDR1 SGDLS, CDR2 YYNGEE. The CDR3 is 15 amino acids. The V and J ends lost 4 bases and 0 bases respectively, with 11 bases between them. The CDR3 here is CASSRDWGSYNEQFF. CDR3 coding DNA: TGTGCCAGCAGCCGCGACTGGGGCTCCTACAATGAGCAGTTCTTC.

This clonotype was observed many times. This CDR3 reads CASSSGGLTYEQYF. CDR3 bases: TGTGCCAGCAGTTCGGGCGGGTTGACCTACGAGCAGTACTTC. This chain joins TRBV12-3 or TRBV12-4 and TRBJ2-7, with a weak D call TRBD2 (5 bases). V shed 4 bases and J shed 2 bases, with 12 bases lying between them. The CDR3 has 14 residues.

The sample holds many counts of this clonotype. The rearrangement joins TRBV7-9 to TRBJ2-1; D is possibly TRBD1 (5 bases). The CDR3 contains 13 residues. Germline V gene lookup returns CDR1 SEHNR and CDR2 FQNEAQ (reference sequence). The V end lost 4 bases, the J end lost 7 bases, and 11 bases lay between the germline ends. CDR3 sequence (DNA): TGTGCCAGCAGCTCCAGGGTGGGGAATGAGCAGTTCTTC. Translation gives CASSSRVGNEQFF.

This clonotype was seen repeatedly, ten times or more. The chain couples TRBV7-9 to TRBJ1-4; the D is unclear. V was clipped by 5 bases and J by 6 bases, with 13 bases between them. The germline CDR1 and CDR2 sequences are SEHNR and FQNEAQ (reference sequence). The CDR3 is made up of 14 amino acids. CDR3 sequence reads: CASSPQAPHEKLFF. DNA of the CDR3: TGTGCCAGCAGCCCTCAAGCTCCCCATGAAAAACTGTTTTTT.

This clonotype was counted many times. J is TRBJ2-1 and V is TRBV29-1, with D perhaps TRBD2 (5 bases). The germline gives CDR1 SQVTM, CDR2 ANQGSEA. CDR3 length equals 14 residues. V gave up 5 bases and J gave up 4 bases, with 15 bases separating them. DNA for the CDR3: TGCAGCGTTCCAGCGGAGGAAAGGTACAATGAGCAGTTCTTC. Translated: CSVPAEERYNEQFF.

This clonotype came up many times. This rearrangement joins TRBV7-2 to TRBJ2-7; 11 bases match TRBD2. Germline V gene data show CDR1 as SGHTA and CDR2 as FQGNSA. The ends lost 4 bases at V and 0 bases at J; junction bases unmatched: 14. The CDR3 is made up of 19 amino acids. The CDR3 loop reads CASSWITGTSGPASYEQYF. The CDR3 DNA is TGTGCCAGCAGCTGGATAACCGGGACTAGCGGACCGGCCTCCTACGAGCAGTACTTC.

This clonotype turned up a few times. The gene calls are TRBV5-4 and TRBJ2-2; D unclear. CDR1 is SGHNT and CDR2 is YYREEE in the germline V gene (reference sequence). This CDR3 is 12 amino acids long. Trimming removed 0 bases at V and 6 bases at J, with 3 bases between. The CDR3 DNA follows: TGTGCCAGCAGCTTGGTCCCCGGGGAGCTGTTTTTT. Translating it yields CASSLVPGELFF.

This clonotype has a count of ten or more. V is TRBV5-5 and J is TRBJ2-6; D call uncertain. The CDR3 is made up of 15 amino acids. Germline V lookup: CDR1 SGHKS, CDR2 YYEKEE (reference sequence). V was cut by 4 bases and J by 2 bases, with 10 bases left in between. The CDR3 loop is CASSLGFAGANVLTF. DNA of the CDR3: TGTGCCAGCAGCCTTGGGTTCGCTGGGGCCAACGTCCTGACTTTC.

As concerns this clonotype: A junction boundary mismatches the germline segment, possibly from a read error. CDR3 loop: CASSFGSSCNEQFF. For the CDR3, the DNA is TGTGCCAGCAGCTTTGGGAGCTCCTGCAATGAGCAGTTCTTC. This rearrangement joins TRBV11-2 to TRBJ2-1; a weak D match, TRBD2 (5 bases). In germline, CDR1 is SGHAT, CDR2 FQNNGV. CDR3 length equals 14 residues.

The J gene is TRBJ2-7, the V gene TRBV20-1; no clear D. V was pared by 5 bases and J by 3 bases, with 8 bases between. From germline, CDR1 is DFQATT and CDR2 SNEGSKA (reference sequence). The CDR3 loop spans 11 amino acids. The CDR3 sequence is CSARGGYEQYF. CDR3 sequence (DNA): TGCAGTGCTCGAGGTGGCTACGAGCAGTACTTC.

The chain couples TRBV19 to TRBJ1-5; no firm D call. V was trimmed by 3 bases and J by 6 bases, leaving 9 bases between them. The CDR3 is made up of 13 amino acids. CDR1 and CDR2 (germline): LNHDA, SQIVND (reference sequence). Written as DNA, the CDR3 is TGTGCCAGTAGTATCATAGGCGGTCAGCCCCAGCATTTT. Protein product: CASSIIGGQPQHF.

This clonotype was observed many times. The chain couples TRBV6-4 to TRBJ1-5; D not resolved. V lost 10 bases and J 0 bases, leaving 13 bases between the germline ends. Germline CDR1 MRHNA, CDR2 SNTAGT. CDR3 size: 14 residues. The CDR3 nucleotides are TGTGCCACCCCCGGAAAGGATAGCAATCAGCCCCAGCATTTT. This codes for CATPGKDSNQPQHF.

In this sample, this clonotype turned up a few times. The chain employs TRBV18 and TRBJ1-1; weak D call: TRBD1 (5 bases). Germline V gene data show CDR1 as KGHSH and CDR2 as LQKENI. This CDR3 is 16 amino acids long. V was trimmed by 6 bases and J by 0 bases, leaving 17 bases between them. The CDR3 protein is CASSLHETEMNTEAFF. The CDR3, as DNA: TGTGCCAGCTCCCTCCATGAGACAGAGATGAACACTGAAGCTTTCTTT.

This clonotype was recorded at least ten times. The chain carries TRBV2 and TRBJ1-2; TRBD1 might be the D (5 bases). The CDR3 spans 15 residues. CDR1 and CDR2 from the germline V gene are SNHLY and FYNNEI. V shed 6 bases and J shed 3 bases, with 17 bases lying between them. DNA for the CDR3: TGTGCCAGCAGCCGCGGGACGGGGACTTACTATGGCTACACCTTC. It encodes CASSRGTGTYYGYTF.

In this sample, this clonotype turned up many times. The chain combines TRBV20-1 with TRBJ2-2; maybe TRBD1 (6 bases). CDR1 is DFQATT, CDR2 SNEGSKA, per germline (reference sequence). V gave up 2 bases and J gave up 4 bases, with 11 bases separating them. The CDR3 is 14 amino acids. DNA of the CDR3: TGCAGTGCTAGACCCGGACAGCTCACCGGGGAGCTGTTTTTT. Translation: CSARPGQLTGELFF.

This clonotype was counted many times. The chain is built from TRBV7-9 and TRBJ2-7; D is unresolved. The CDR3 covers 12 residues. Germline V lookup: CDR1 SEHNR, CDR2 FQNEAQ (reference sequence). The V end lost 1 base, the J end lost 2 bases, and 3 bases lay between the germline ends. CDR3 protein: CASSLGAYEQYF. The CDR3 bases are TGTGCCAGCAGCTTAGGGGCCTACGAGCAGTACTTC.

This clonotype was found many times. The chain employs TRBV12-3 or TRBV12-4 and TRBJ1-1; D possibly corresponds to TRBD1 (5 bases). The CDR3 consists of 13 residues. V lost 10 bases and J 6 bases, leaving 18 bases between the germline ends. The CDR3 DNA is TGTGCCATCACCGAAGGGGAAGGGTCTGAAGCTTTCTTT. It translates to CAITEGEGSEAFF.

At least ten counts were recorded for this clonotype. The chain employs TRBV24-1 and TRBJ2-2; 7 bases align to TRBD1. Trimming removed 9 bases from V and 2 bases from J; junction bases left unmatched: 8. Germline CDR1 reads KGHDR; CDR2 reads SFDVKD. This CDR3 comprises 15 residues. The CDR3 nucleotides are TGTGCCACCGGACTCCGGACAGGCAACACCGGGGAGCTGTTTTTT. This translates into CATGLRTGNTGELFF.

This clonotype showed up many times. The chain combines TRBV28 with TRBJ2-1, with D unresolved. Germline V gene sequence: CDR1 MDHEN, CDR2 SYDVKM. CDR3 size: 15 residues. V was trimmed by 2 bases and J by 1 base, leaving 9 bases between them. CDR3 in amino acids: CASSLRAASYNEQFF. The CDR3 DNA follows: TGTGCCAGCAGTTTACGGGCGGCATCCTACAATGAGCAGTTCTTC.

The chain employs TRBV5-5 and TRBJ2-7, with D possibly TRBD2 on 5 matching bases. With 3 bases removed from V and 2 bases from J, the gap between germline ends came to 12 bases. CDR3 size: 14 residues. From germline, CDR1 is SGHKS and CDR2 YYEKEE (reference sequence). Written as DNA, the CDR3 is TGTGCCAGCAGCTCGGACTTTAGGGCCTACGAGCAGTACTTC. It is translated as CASSSDFRAYEQYF.

This chain connects TRBV21-1 to TRBJ2-4; TRBD2 reflects the table's D call only, with no check against the DNA. TRBV21-1 is reported as a pseudogene. The CDR3 is made up of 18 amino acids. The CDR3 region is CASSKVGGGEEPKNIQYF. The CDR3 DNA is TGTGCCAGCAGCAAAGTGGGTGGAGGGGAGGAACCCAAAAACATTCAGTACTTC.

Many counts were recorded for this clonotype. The CDR3 DNA follows: TGTGCCAGCAGTTACGCCTCAGGGCTGGGGCAGGAGACCCAGTACTTC. It is translated as CASSYASGLGQETQYF. V is TRBV6-2 or TRBV6-3 and J is TRBJ2-5; the D gene is possibly TRBD1 (5 bases). Germline V gives CDR1 MNHEY, CDR2 SVGEGT. The CDR3 length is 16 residues. V was cut by 2 bases and J by 5 bases, with 18 bases left in between.

This clonotype was seen many times. This sequence joins TRBV7-6 and TRBJ2-5; D is unclear. The germline CDR1 and CDR2 sequences are SGHVS and FNYEAQ. V lost 5 bases and J lost 5, with 9 bases in between. There are 12 residues in the CDR3. CDR3 nucleotides: TGTGCCAGCAGCACCTATCTCGAGACCCAGTACTTC. It yields the protein CASSTYLETQYF.

This clonotype was seen repeatedly, ten times or more. V gene TRBV28 combines with J gene TRBJ2-1, with a tentative D call TRBD1 (5 bases). Germline V lookup: CDR1 MDHEN, CDR2 SYDVKM. V lost 5 bases and J lost 0, with 14 bases in between. The CDR3 runs to 16 residues. CDR3 DNA sequence: TGTGCCAGCAGTGCCACAGGCATTAGCTCCTACAATGAGCAGTTCTTC. The encoded protein is CASSATGISSYNEQFF.

This clonotype occurred many times. The chain uses TRBV20-1 and TRBJ1-4, with D unresolved. The CDR3 is made up of 14 amino acids. V lost 3 bases to trimming and J lost 2 bases, with 10 bases between them. CDR1 and CDR2 (germline): DFQATT, SNEGSKA (reference sequence). CDR3 sequence reads: CSASYLPTNEKLFF. The CDR3, as DNA: TGCAGTGCTAGCTATCTGCCCACTAATGAAAAACTGTTTTTT.

This clonotype was counted ten times or more. The chain carries TRBV30 and TRBJ2-3, with D possibly being TRBD2 (6 bases). Trimming removed 1 base at V and 4 bases at J, with 12 bases between. From germline, CDR1 is GTSNPN and CDR2 SVGIG (reference sequence). There are 14 residues in the CDR3. The chain's CDR3 is CAWSAGGIADTQYF. DNA for the CDR3: TGTGCCTGGAGTGCTGGCGGGATCGCAGATACGCAGTATTTT.